The following is a T cell receptor beta chain sequence with its context. Its antigen is currently unknown. Both 60 Vbeta primers and 13 Jbeta primers went into the PCR. This table comes from immunoSEQ multiplex PCR, and its TCRdb copy is limited to in-frame clones, with some not included. The sample consists of about 120,000 clones, under 90% of them appearing once. These data originate in a study of cytomegalovirus exposure and HLA in healthy donors. CDR3 length: 15 residues. Per the germline V gene, CDR1 is KGHSH and CDR2 is LQKENI. J lost 5 bases, V lost 2 bases, and 6 bases had no gene match. Whole-study results and caveats: An assumption of roughly uniform sequencing depth across donors underlay the presence/absence analyses. Per a prior analysis, the majority of TCR beta V segments were productive roughly 87% or roughly 30% of the time. Based on reports, TCR beta sequences accurately predicted HLA-A and HLA-B alleles for most subjects.

Sequenced material: PBMCs. V and J are TRBV18 and TRBJ1-1; TRBD1 matches at 9 bases. The sequence derives from a woman in her thirties or forties in good health and CMV-seronegative. CDR3 coding DNA: TGTGCCAGCTCACCATTGGGACAGGGTCGGACTGAAGCTTTCTTT. It codes for CASSPLGQGRTEAFF.